This T cell receptor beta chain was captured by sequencing in a study of blood T cell repertoires in COVID-19. Study background: Sources were T cells, B-cell-depleted T cells, or PBMCs; the material itself was cDNA or gDNA.

Assay used: immunoSEQ multiplex PCR; TCRdb lists only in-frame clones, some missing. The top ten hold around 1.9% of the sample, which has 200,000 to 250,000 clones, roughly 86% seen once. Cohort placement rested on clinical history that participants reported themselves. This sequence was found in a woman aged 50 to 60 who had recovered from COVID-19. The sample comprised PBMCs or T cells enriched from blood (not recorded which).

The CDR3 is CASSLDRAGLNIYF. CDR3 bases: TGTGCCAGCAGCTTAGATCGGGCTGGACTAAATATATACTTC. The genes are TRBV11-2 and TRBJ2-5, with D perhaps TRBD2 (6 bases). V was cut by 0 bases and J by 14 bases, with 19 bases left in between. This CDR3 is 14 amino acids long. Germline V CDR1 and CDR2: SGHAT, FQNNGV.